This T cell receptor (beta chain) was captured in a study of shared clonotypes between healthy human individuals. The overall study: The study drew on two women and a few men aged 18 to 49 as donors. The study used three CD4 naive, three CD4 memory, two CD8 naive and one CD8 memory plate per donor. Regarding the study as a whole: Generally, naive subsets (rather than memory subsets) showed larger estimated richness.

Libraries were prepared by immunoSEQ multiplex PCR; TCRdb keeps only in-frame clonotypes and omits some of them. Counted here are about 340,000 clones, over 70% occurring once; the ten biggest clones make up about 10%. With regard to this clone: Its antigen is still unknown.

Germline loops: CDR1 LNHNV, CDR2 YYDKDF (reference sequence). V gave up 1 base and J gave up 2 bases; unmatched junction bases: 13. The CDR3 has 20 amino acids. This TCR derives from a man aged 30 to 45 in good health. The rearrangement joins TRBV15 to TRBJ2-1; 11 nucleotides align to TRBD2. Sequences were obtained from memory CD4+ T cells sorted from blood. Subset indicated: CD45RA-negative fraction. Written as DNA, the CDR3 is TGTGCCACCAGCAGAGGAGACACACCCGGGACTAGCGGCACCTACAATGAGCAGTTCTTC. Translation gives CATSRGDTPGTSGTYNEQFF. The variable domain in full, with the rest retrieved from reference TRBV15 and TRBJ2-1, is DAMVIQNPRYQVTQFGKPVTLSCSQTLNHNVMYWYQQKSSQAPKLLFHYYDKDFNNEADTPDNFQSRRPNTSFCFLDIRSPGLGDTAMYLCATSRGDTPGTSGTYNEQFFGPGTRLTVL.